Listed below are T cell receptor beta chains from one sample, sequenced in a study of blood T cell repertoires in COVID-19. The method was immunoSEQ multiplex PCR; TCRdb's version includes in-frame clones alone and lacks a portion of them. The sample lists a few hundred thousand clones; under 90% were seen once. The sequenced sample was peripheral blood. All receptors come from a woman aged 35 to 49 who had recovered from COVID-19. The CDR3 runs from the conserved cysteine through the conserved F or W. The D gene is left open where the match is weak. Some rows mark clone size as missing; the rest say once, few, many or name a class of expanded clone.

j_call v_call d_call clone_size cdr3_aa cdr3_nt
TRBJ1-2 TRBV2 - - CASRWETSNYGYTF TGTGCCAGCAGGTGGGAGACCTCTAACTATGGCTACACCTTC
TRBJ2-7 TRBV27 TRBD1 - CASTTSGDRAYEQYF TGTGCCAGCACCACCTCCGGGGACAGGGCCTACGAGCAGTACTTC
TRBJ2-1 TRBV25-1 TRBD2 - CASSDGTSGRASNEQFF TGTGCCAGCAGTGACGGGACTAGCGGGAGGGCCTCCAATGAGCAGTTCTTC
TRBJ1-3 TRBV5-1 TRBD1 - CASSFGQGWDGNTIYF TGCGCCAGCAGCTTCGGACAGGGTTGGGATGGAAACACCATATATTTT
TRBJ2-1 TRBV30 - - CALEGGRFF TGTGCCTTAGAGGGCGGTCGGTTCTTC
TRBJ1-1 TRBV28 - - CASTPGNLNTEAFF TGTGCCAGCACCCCCGGGAATTTGAACACTGAAGCTTTCTTT
TRBJ2-1 TRBV28 TRBD1 - CASSALGGLSYNEQFF TGTGCCAGCAGTGCCCTAGGGGGCCTGTCCTACAATGAGCAGTTCTTC
TRBJ1-5 TRBV30 TRBD1 - CAWSEFGTGRNQPQHF TGTGCCTGGAGTGAATTCGGGACAGGGAGGAATCAGCCCCAGCATTTT
TRBJ2-7 TRBV28 - once CASSPGTRSSYEQYF TGTGCCAGCAGTCCCGGTACACGGAGCTCCTACGAGCAGTACTTC
TRBJ1-2 TRBV6-6 TRBD1 - CASTQSDRDPGYTF TGTGCCAGCACACAATCGGACAGGGACCCTGGCTACACCTTC
TRBJ1-4 TRBV5-1 - - CASSFSGQNEKLFF TGCGCCAGCAGCTTTTCAGGGCAGAATGAAAAACTGTTTTTT
TRBJ1-2 TRBV28 - - CASSLRGNYGYTF TGTGCCAGCAGTTTGAGGGGGAACTATGGCTACACCTTC
TRBJ2-7 TRBV2 TRBD2 - CASSRASGSYEQYF TGTGCCAGCAGTAGGGCTAGCGGGAGCTACGAGCAGTACTTC
TRBJ1-5 TRBV19 - - CASSIPSDQPQHF TGTGCCAGTAGTATCCCTTCTGATCAGCCCCAGCATTTT
TRBJ2-5 TRBV7-3 TRBD1 many CASSLMGQGQETQYF TGTGCCAGCAGCTTAATGGGACAGGGCCAAGAGACCCAGTACTTC
TRBJ1-6 TRBV5-6 TRBD1 - CASSSRGGGNNSPLHF TGTGCCAGCAGCTCTCGAGGGGGCGGGAATAATTCACCCCTCCACTTT
TRBJ2-7 TRBV28 TRBD1 - CASSLGQGEQYF TGTGCCAGCAGCCTCGGACAGGGCGAGCAGTACTTC
TRBJ1-3 TRBV3-1/TRBV3-2 - - CASSQGGAGNTIYF TGTGCCAGCAGCCAGGGGGGGGCTGGAAACACCATATATTTT
TRBJ2-7 TRBV11-3 - - CASSRGLPGDEQYF TGTGCCAGCAGCCGGGGTCTCCCAGGGGACGAGCAGTACTTC
TRBJ2-7 TRBV7-2 TRBD2 - CASSAGGDKYF TGTGCCAGCAGCGCCGGGGGGGACAAGTACTTC
TRBJ2-1 TRBV6-5 - - CASIIVNEQFF TGTGCCAGCATCATAGTCAATGAGCAGTTCTTC
TRBJ2-1 TRBV11-2 TRBD2 - CASSQAGTSGIEQFF TGTGCCAGCAGCCAAGCCGGGACTAGCGGGATTGAGCAGTTCTTC